This is a list of T cell receptor beta chains from one sample in a study of shared clonotypes between healthy human individuals. Method: immunoSEQ multiplex PCR; TCRdb's copy keeps in-frame clones and lacks some. The data show approximately 110,000 clones, with around two thirds seen just once and 20% to 25% held by the top ten. Sample: memory CD8+ T cells sorted from blood. The receptors stem from a woman aged 30 to 39 in good health. CDR3s include the opening cysteine and the closing phenylalanine or tryptophan. The order of the fields is D gene, J gene, clone size, V gene, CDR3 DNA, CDR3 protein. The D gene is left open where the match is weak. Size values are once, few and many counts, or a class for expanded clones, and some rows have none.

>TRBD1|TRBJ2-3|few|TRBV2
TGTGCCAGCAGGGAGGGACAGGGTTTCACAGATACGCAGTATTTT
CASREGQGFTDTQYF
>NA|TRBJ1-2|many|TRBV7-4
TGTGCCAGCAGCCAAAACCCGACGACGGACGACGCCGGCTACACCTTC
CASSQNPTTDDAGYTF
>TRBD2|TRBJ2-7|NA|TRBV28
TGTGCCAGCAGTGGTGGACTAGCGGGAGTCAACGAGCAGTACTTC
CASSGGLAGVNEQYF
>TRBD1|TRBJ2-7|NA|TRBV28
TGTGCCACGGACAGGGAGGCACGGGAGCAGTACTTC
CATDREAREQYF
>NA|TRBJ2-5|once|TRBV27
TGTGCCAGCAGCCTCGGGCCTCTTGGGGAGACCCAGTACTTC
CASSLGPLGETQYF
>NA|TRBJ2-7|NA|TRBV2
TGTGCCAGCAGTGAGGAGGGCGGGCATTCCTACGAGCAGTACTTC
CASSEEGGHSYEQYF
>TRBD1|TRBJ1-2|few|TRBV6-5
TGTGCCAGCAGTCCTACGGGGGACAGTCTCTATGGCTACACCTTC
CASSPTGDSLYGYTF
>NA|TRBJ1-5|NA|TRBV7-9
TGTGCCAGCAGCTTATATATTGGGCTGTCAGGGGTACTGAATCAGCCCCAGCATTTT
CASSLYIGLSGVLNQPQHF
>NA|TRBJ2-7|few|TRBV25-1
TGTGCCAGCAGTGTTCCGGGACAAACTTACGAGCAGTACTTC
CASSVPGQTYEQYF
>TRBD1|TRBJ1-2|NA|TRBV13
TGTGCCAGCAGCTTAGGGACAGGGAGGTATGGCTACACCTTC
CASSLGTGRYGYTF
>NA|TRBJ2-7|NA|TRBV10-3
TGTGCCATCAGTGAGTCGAGGTGGAGGGAGCAGTACTTC
CAISESRWREQYF
>NA|TRBJ2-6|few|TRBV7-9
TGTGCCAGCAGCTTAGGCGGGATAGATGGGGCCAACGTCCTGACTTTC
CASSLGGIDGANVLTF
>NA|TRBJ2-5|NA|TRBV27
TGTGCCAGCAGTCGCAGGCCCCAAGAGACCCAGTACTTC
CASSRRPQETQYF
>NA|TRBJ2-7|NA|TRBV7-9
TGTGCCAGCAGCTACGACAGATACGAGCAGTACTTC
CASSYDRYEQYF
>NA|TRBJ2-1|few|TRBV10-1
TGCGCCAGCAGTGATGAAAGTGAGCAGTTCTTC
CASSDESEQFF
>NA|TRBJ2-7|NA|TRBV28
TGTGCCAGCAGTTTCCCAGGGTACACCTACGAGCAGTACTTC
CASSFPGYTYEQYF
>NA|TRBJ1-2|NA|TRBV5-6
TGTGCCAGCAGCTTTCAGGGGCAGTATGGCTACACCTTC
CASSFQGQYGYTF
>NA|TRBJ2-7|few|TRBV21-1
TGTGCCAGCAGCAAAGGTAGCGGGCTTAGCTCCTACGAGCAGTACTTC
CASSKGSGLSSYEQYF
>TRBD1|TRBJ2-1|NA|TRBV7-2
TGTGCCAGCAACACAGGGGTCTACAATGAGCAGTTCTTC
CASNTGVYNEQFF
>NA|TRBJ2-7|NA|TRBV5-6
TGTGCCAGCAGCTTGTTGGTTGTTAGTGCGAACGAGCAGTACTTC
CASSLLVVSANEQYF
>NA|TRBJ2-3|NA|TRBV5-1
TGCGCCAGCAGCTTGGGCACAGTCGGGGATACGCAGTATTTT
CASSLGTVGDTQYF
>NA|TRBJ2-7|many|TRBV7-6
TGTGCCAGCAGCTTCGACGACAGCACCTACGAGCAGTACTTC
CASSFDDSTYEQYF
>TRBD2|TRBJ2-1|NA|TRBV25-1
TGTGCCAGCAGTCATGTGTGGGCACGGGAGGGGCAGTTCTTC
CASSHVWAREGQFF
>NA|TRBJ2-1|NA|TRBV6-4
TGTGCCAGCAGTGACTCGATAGGGGATGAGCAGTTCTTC
CASSDSIGDEQFF
>TRBD2|TRBJ2-3|many|TRBV6-1
TGTGCCAGCAGTGAGCTTAGCGGGAGCTCAGATACGCAGTATTTT
CASSELSGSSDTQYF
>TRBD1|TRBJ2-1|once|TRBV7-3
TGTGCCAGCAGCATGGGCCCAGGGGGCCCTTACAATGAGCAGTTCTTC
CASSMGPGGPYNEQFF
>TRBD1|TRBJ1-5|NA|TRBV2
TGTGCCAGCAGTCGGACAGGGGGAAATCAGCCCCAGCATTTT
CASSRTGGNQPQHF